This T cell receptor (beta chain) was sequenced for a study of T-cell memory formation after mild COVID-19. Overall study results and limits: Certain responding clones were present in pre-infection memory, suggesting participation of cross-reactive memory. Specificity for SARS-CoV-2 was not confirmed among the second-wave clones peaking on day 37.

Notes on this clonotype: As yet, its antigen is unknown.

Employing constant-segment primers, 5'RACE generated TCR alpha and TCR beta cDNA libraries bearing sample barcodes and UMIs. TCRdb re-analysed the 5' RACE reads in MiXCR, keeping a single row per CDR3 protein. The profile shows fewer than 650,000 distinct CDR3 sequences, roughly a fifth of them singletons. The sample was PBMCs or a T cell subset sorted from them (not recorded which). This TCR derives from an adult woman who had mild COVID-19 (a few samples of this study predate the infection). Cell type and time point are not known.

As DNA, the CDR3 is TGTGCCAGCAGCCTTGGATCAGGGGGCGAGCAGCCCCAGCATTTT. This encodes CASSLGSGGEQPQHF. The rearrangement links TRBV7-9 to TRBJ1-5, with TRBD1 identical over 8 bases. Germline CDR1 and CDR2: SEHNR and FQNEAQ (reference sequence). This CDR3 is built from 15 residues. Trimming removed 5 bases from V and 7 bases from J; junction bases left unmatched: 10.